In its sample, the clone carrying this T cell receptor (beta chain) was seen many times. Its specificity is not known. The V end was cut by 6 bases, the J end by 1 base, with 7 bases between. The length of the CDR3 is 12 residues. This sample was included in a study of T-cell reconstitution after alpha-beta-depleted transplantation in children. Study-wide points: At the one-year point after transplant, T-cell counts and TCRbeta diversity were found to come mostly from T cells that had been newly produced. Several hundred expanded graft clones reportedly gave rise to the alpha-beta T cells present about two months after transplant.

Unique molecular identifiers were used in preparing the TCRbeta library. TCRdb called the PCR reads again in MiXCR, with one record for every CDR3 protein. The table lists 450,000 to 550,000 distinct CDR3 sequences, 11% of them singletons. The source material was PBMCs, mostly from graft donor cells, sampled 180 days after TCRalphabeta/CD19-depleted stem cell transplant. The J gene is TRBJ2-7, the V gene TRBV12-3 or TRBV12-4; D is unresolved. This receptor was taken from a female patient between 2 and 15 years old who had a stem cell transplant for aplastic anemia, so the T cells may come from the graft donor. CDR3 region: CASSPTSYEQYF. Written as DNA, the CDR3 is TGTGCCAGCAGCCCCACATCCTACGAGCAGTACTTC.